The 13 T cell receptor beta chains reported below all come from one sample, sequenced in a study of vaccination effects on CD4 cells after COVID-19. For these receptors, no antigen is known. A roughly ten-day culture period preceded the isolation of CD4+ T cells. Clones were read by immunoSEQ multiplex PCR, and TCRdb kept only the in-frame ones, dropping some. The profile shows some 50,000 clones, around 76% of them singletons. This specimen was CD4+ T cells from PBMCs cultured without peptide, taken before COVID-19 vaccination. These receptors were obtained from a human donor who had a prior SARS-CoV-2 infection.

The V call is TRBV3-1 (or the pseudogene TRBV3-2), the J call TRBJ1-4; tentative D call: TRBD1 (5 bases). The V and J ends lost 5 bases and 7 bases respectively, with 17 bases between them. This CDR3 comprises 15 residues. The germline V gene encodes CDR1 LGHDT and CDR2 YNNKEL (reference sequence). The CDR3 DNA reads TGTGCCAGCAGCGTAACCCAGGGTGGGGGTGAAAAACTGTTTTTT. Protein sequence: CASSVTQGGGEKLFF.

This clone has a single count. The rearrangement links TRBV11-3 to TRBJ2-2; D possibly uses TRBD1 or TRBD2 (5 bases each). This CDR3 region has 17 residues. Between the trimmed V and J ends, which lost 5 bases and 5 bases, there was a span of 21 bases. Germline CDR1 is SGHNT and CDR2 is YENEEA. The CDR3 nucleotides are TGTGCCAGCAGCACAGGTGGGACGAGAGACGTAACCGGGGAGCTGTTTTTT. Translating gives CASSTGGTRDVTGELFF.

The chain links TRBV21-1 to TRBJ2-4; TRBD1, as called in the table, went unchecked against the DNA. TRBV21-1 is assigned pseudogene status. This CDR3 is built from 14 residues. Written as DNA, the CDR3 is TGTGCCAGCCGCTCCAGGGGAGCCAAAAACATTCAGTACTTC. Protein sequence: CASRSRGAKNIQYF.

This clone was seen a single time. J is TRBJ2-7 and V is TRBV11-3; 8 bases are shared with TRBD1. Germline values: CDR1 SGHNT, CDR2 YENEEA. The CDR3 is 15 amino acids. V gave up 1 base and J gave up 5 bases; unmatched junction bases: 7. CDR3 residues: CASSLGGLDRDEQYF. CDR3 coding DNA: TGTGCCAGCAGCTTAGGGGGGCTGGACAGGGACGAGCAGTACTTC.

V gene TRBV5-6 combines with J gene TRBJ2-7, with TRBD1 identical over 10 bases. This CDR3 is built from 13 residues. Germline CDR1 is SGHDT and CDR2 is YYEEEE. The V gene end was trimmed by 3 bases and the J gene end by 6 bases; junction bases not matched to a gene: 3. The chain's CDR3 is CASSWDRGGEQYF. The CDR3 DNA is TGTGCCAGCAGCTGGGACAGGGGAGGCGAGCAGTACTTC. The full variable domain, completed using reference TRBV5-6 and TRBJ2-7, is DAGVTQSPTHLIKTRGQQVTLRCSPKSGHDTVSWYQQALGQGPQFIFQYYEEEERQRGNFPDRFSGHQFPNYSSELNVNALLLGDSALYLCASSWDRGGEQYFGPGTRLTVT.

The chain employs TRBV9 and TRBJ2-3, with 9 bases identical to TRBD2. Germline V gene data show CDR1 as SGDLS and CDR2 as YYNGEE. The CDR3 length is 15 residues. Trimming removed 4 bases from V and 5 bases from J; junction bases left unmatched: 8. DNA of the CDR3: TGTGCCAGCAGCACCGGGCTAGCGGGAAAAGATACGCAGTATTTT. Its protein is CASSTGLAGKDTQYF.

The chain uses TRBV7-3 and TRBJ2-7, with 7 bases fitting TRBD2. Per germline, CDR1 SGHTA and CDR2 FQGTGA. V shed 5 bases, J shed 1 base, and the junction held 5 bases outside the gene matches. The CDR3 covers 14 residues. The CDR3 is CASSPKGGSYEQYF. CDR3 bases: TGTGCCAGCAGCCCGAAGGGAGGGTCCTACGAGCAGTACTTC.

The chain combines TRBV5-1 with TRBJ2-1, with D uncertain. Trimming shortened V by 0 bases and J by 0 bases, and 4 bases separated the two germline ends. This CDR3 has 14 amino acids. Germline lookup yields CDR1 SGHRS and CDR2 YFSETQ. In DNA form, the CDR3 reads TGCGCCAGCAGCTTGGAGTTCTCCTACAATGAGCAGTTCTTC. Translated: CASSLEFSYNEQFF.

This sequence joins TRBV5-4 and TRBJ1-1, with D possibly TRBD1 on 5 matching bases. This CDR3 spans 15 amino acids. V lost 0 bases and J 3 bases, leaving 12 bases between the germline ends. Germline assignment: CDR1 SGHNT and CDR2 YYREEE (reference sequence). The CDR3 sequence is CASSLVGAMDTEAFF. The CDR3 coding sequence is TGTGCCAGCAGCTTGGTAGGGGCTATGGACACTGAAGCTTTCTTT.

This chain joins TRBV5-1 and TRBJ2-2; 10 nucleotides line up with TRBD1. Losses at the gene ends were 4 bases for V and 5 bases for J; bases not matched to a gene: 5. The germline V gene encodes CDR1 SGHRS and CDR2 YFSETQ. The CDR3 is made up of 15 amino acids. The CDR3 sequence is CASSRDRGQTGELFF. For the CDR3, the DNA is TGCGCCAGCAGCCGCGACAGGGGGCAGACCGGGGAGCTGTTTTTT.

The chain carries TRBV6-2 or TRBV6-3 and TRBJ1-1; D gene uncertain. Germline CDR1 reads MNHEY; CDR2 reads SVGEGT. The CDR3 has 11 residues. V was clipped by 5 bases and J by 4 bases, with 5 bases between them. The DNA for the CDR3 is TGTGCCAGCAGTCACGGCACTGAAGCTTTCTTT. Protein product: CASSHGTEAFF.

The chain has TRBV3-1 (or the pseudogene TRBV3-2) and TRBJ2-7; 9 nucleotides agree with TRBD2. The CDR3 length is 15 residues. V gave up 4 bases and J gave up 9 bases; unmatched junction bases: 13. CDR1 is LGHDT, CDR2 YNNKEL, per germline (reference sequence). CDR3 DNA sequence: TGTGCCAGCAGCCCAAAAGCGGGGGGAGGTATACGGCAGTACTTC. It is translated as CASSPKAGGGIRQYF.

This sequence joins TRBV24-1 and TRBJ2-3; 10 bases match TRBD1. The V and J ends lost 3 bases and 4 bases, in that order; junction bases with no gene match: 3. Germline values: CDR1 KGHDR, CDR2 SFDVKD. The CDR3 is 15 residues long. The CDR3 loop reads CATSDETGGADTQYF. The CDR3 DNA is TGTGCCACCAGTGATGAGACAGGGGGCGCAGATACGCAGTATTTT.